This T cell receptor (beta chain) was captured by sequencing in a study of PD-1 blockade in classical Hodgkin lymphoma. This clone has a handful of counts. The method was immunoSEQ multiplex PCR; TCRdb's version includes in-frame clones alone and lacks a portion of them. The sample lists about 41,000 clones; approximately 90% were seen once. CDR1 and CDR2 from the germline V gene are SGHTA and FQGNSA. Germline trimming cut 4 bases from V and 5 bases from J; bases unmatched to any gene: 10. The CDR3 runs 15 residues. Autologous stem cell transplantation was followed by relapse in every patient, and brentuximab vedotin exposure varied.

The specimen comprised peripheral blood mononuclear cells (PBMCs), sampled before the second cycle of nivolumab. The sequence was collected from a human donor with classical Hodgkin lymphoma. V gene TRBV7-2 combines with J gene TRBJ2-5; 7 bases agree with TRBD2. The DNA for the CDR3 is TGTGCCAGCAGCTCCAGCGGGAAAGTGGGGGAGACCCAGTACTTC. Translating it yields CASSSSGKVGETQYF.